The sample holds many counts of the clone carrying this TCR beta chain. Its target is not known. Being one base from a much bigger clone, this may be a read error. Lacking the conserved final phenylalanine or tryptophan, this CDR3 likely reflects a read error. The record originates from a study of breast tumors, draining lymph nodes, adjacent tissues. Per germline, CDR1 DFQATT and CDR2 SNEGSKA (reference sequence). The CDR3 consists of 15 residues. V gave up 0 bases and J gave up 3 bases, with 12 bases separating them. TCRdb re-called the multiplex PCR reads with MiXCR, one entry per CDR3 protein. The repertoire holds 20,000 to 25,000 distinct CDR3 sequences, with approximately 49% as singletons. General study points: The lymph node origin of tumor T cells was framed as consistent with a hypothesis, not demonstrated. Tumor repertoires ranked between lymph nodes and nontumor tissue in diversity, with V and J gene preferences. Tumor and nontumor repertoires were significantly more similar in luminal-like than in basal-like breast cancer. The data were judged consistent with most tumor T cells coming from lymph node and expanding in tumor.

The receptor was derived from a female donor with breast cancer. Some clones in this sample may be carry-over from other donors' samples. The genes are TRBV20-1 and TRBJ2-1; weak D call: TRBD2 (7 bases). Sample: breast tumor tissue. This CDR3 is CSARDRGADYNEQFL. The CDR3 coding sequence is TGCAGTGCTAGAGATCGGGGGGCCGACTACAATGAGCAGTTCCTC.